This T cell receptor beta chain originates from a study of cytomegalovirus exposure and HLA in healthy donors. The wider study: The 90 to 150 validation repertoires and the 650 to 850 first-cohort repertoires shared a platform, a later analysis reported. Study-level results: Some TCR beta chains (roughly 150 of them) were listed as cytomegalovirus-associated.

Clones were sequenced by immunoSEQ multiplex PCR, and TCRdb holds only the in-frame ones, with some missing. The data contain hundreds of thousands of clones, roughly 90% of them seen just once; the ten biggest clones take up about 0.8%. Looked up from germline, CDR1 is MNHNS and CDR2 is SASEGT. V lost 2 bases to trimming and J lost 3 bases; unmatched junction nucleotides: 7. The CDR3 runs to 15 residues. A remark on this clone: The antigen remains undetermined.

This sequence was found in a young woman in good health and CMV-seronegative. The sequenced material came from PBMCs. The rearrangement links TRBV6-1 to TRBJ2-7; TRBD1 aligns across 7 bases. CDR3 loop: CASSESHRGGYEQYF. The CDR3 bases are TGTGCCAGCAGTGAATCGCACAGGGGTGGCTACGAGCAGTACTTC.